The clone carrying this TCR beta chain has only a few counts. Source study methods: Reference gene primer amplification yielded estimated nucleated cell counts. Data came from immunoSEQ multiplex PCR; TCRdb stores just in-frame clones and leaves some out. D and trimming were read from the DNA, whereas the V and J calls and clone size are those reported in that table. The data contain 150,000 or so clones, approximately 80% of them singletons. These data are taken from a study of blood T cell repertoires in COVID-19. Study background: PBMCs, B-cell-depleted T cells, or T cells provided the cDNA or gDNA that made up the material.

The Seattle patients, enrolled during active infection, were followed longitudinally. This clonotype was obtained from a woman aged 55-69 years with COVID-19, enrolled during active disease. The source material was peripheral blood.

Written as DNA, the CDR3 is TGTGCCAGCAGCCAATTGGGGGCGAGACTGTTTTTT. Encoded protein: CASSQLGARLFF. V and J are TRBV3-1 (or the pseudogene TRBV3-2) and TRBJ1-4; weak D call: TRBD1 (6 bases). The CDR3 loop spans 12 amino acids. CDR1 and CDR2 (germline): LGHDT, YNNKEL (reference sequence). V lost 2 bases, J lost 13 bases, and 11 bases lay in between.